This TCR beta chain was identified during a study of blood T cell repertoires in COVID-19. Turning to the study itself: COVID-19 samples, acute and convalescent, were from the United States, Italy and Spain. In each case, the material was cDNA or gDNA derived from T cells, B-cell-depleted T cells, or PBMCs.

Germline assignment: CDR1 LNHDA and CDR2 SQIVND (reference sequence). The CDR3 extends over 17 amino acids. V was shortened by 0 bases and J by 0 bases, with 12 bases between the two germline ends. Assay used: immunoSEQ multiplex PCR; TCRdb lists only in-frame clones, some missing. The data show under 200,000 clones, approximately 91% seen once. This rearrangement joins TRBV19 to TRBJ1-5; D remains unclear. The receptor's source is a young man with acute or convalescent COVID-19. The sample consisted of peripheral blood. Written as DNA, the CDR3 is TGTGCCAGTAGTATAGAAGTGGGAGGTTATAGCAATCAGCCCCAGCATTTT. It specifies CASSIEVGGYSNQPQHF.